This passage covers 25 T cell receptor beta chains from one sample sequenced in a study of blood T cells in healthy people across ages. Combining a sample-barcoded 5' primer with a J-beta primer mix, a second PCR ran for about 7 to 11 cycles. TCRdb reanalysed the 5' RACE reads using MiXCR and keeps one entry per CDR3 protein. The table records 1.5 million to 2 million distinct CDR3 sequences, just under 50% of them present only once. The sequenced material came from blood. The receptors derive from a woman between 40 and 50 years old in good health.

The chain recombines TRBV11-1 with TRBJ2-1; 12 bases are a match to TRBD2. CDR3 length equals 15 residues. CDR1 is SGHAT and CDR2 is FQDESV in the germline V gene (reference sequence). V lost 5 bases, J lost 6 bases, and 5 bases stayed unmatched. In DNA form, the CDR3 reads TGTGCCAGCAGCATAACTAGCGGGGGGACCAATGAGCAGTTCTTC. Amino acid sequence: CASSITSGGTNEQFF.

The genes are TRBV9 and TRBJ2-3; D is possibly TRBD1 (5 bases). The germline gives CDR1 SGDLS, CDR2 YYNGEE. Trimming stripped 5 bases from V and 3 bases from J, with 7 bases between. The CDR3 sequence is 12 residues long. CDR3 loop: CASRNRTDTQYF. CDR3 nucleotide sequence: TGTGCCAGCAGGAACAGGACAGATACGCAGTATTTT.

The chain uses TRBV3-1 and TRBJ2-7, with 9 positions matching TRBD2. Germline assignment: CDR1 LGHDT and CDR2 YNNKEL (reference sequence). The CDR3 covers 17 residues. The junction had 6 bases not matched to a gene; V was cut back by 0 bases and J by 0 bases. As DNA, the CDR3 is TGTGCCAGCAGCCAAGATAGAACTAGCGGGCCCTCCTACGAGCAGTACTTC. This sequence encodes CASSQDRTSGPSYEQYF.

The chain uses TRBV7-3 and TRBJ2-5; D is perhaps TRBD2 (6 bases). Germline assignment: CDR1 SGHTA and CDR2 FQGTGA. The CDR3 is made up of 15 amino acids. V was cut by 1 base and J by 11 bases, with 20 bases left in between. CDR3: CASSLNGAGPDEQYF. CDR3 DNA: TGTGCCAGCAGCTTAAATGGGGCGGGACCGGATGAGCAGTACTTC.

Here the CDR3 reads CASSLGYRGTSGSSTDTQYF. In nucleotides, the CDR3 is TGTGCCAGCAGCTTGGGGTATCGGGGGACTAGCGGTTCTAGCACAGATACGCAGTATTTT. V usage is TRBV5-5 and J usage is TRBJ2-3; 11 nucleotides match TRBD2. Germline-derived CDR1 and CDR2 are SGHKS and YYEKEE (reference sequence). CDR3 size: 20 residues. Trimming removed 0 bases from V and 0 bases from J; junction bases left unmatched: 12. Full variable domain (rest looked up from reference TRBV5-5 and TRBJ2-3): DAGVTQSPTHLIKTRGQQVTLRCSPISGHKSVSWYQQVLGQGPQFIFQYYEKEERGRGNFPDRFSARQFPNYSSELNVNALLLGDSALYLCASSLGYRGTSGSSTDTQYFGPGTRLTVL.

J is TRBJ2-5 and V is TRBV7-2; TRBD1 agrees at 9 bases. This CDR3 spans 15 amino acids. The V gene's germline CDR1 is SGHTA and CDR2 FQGNSA. Trimming at V came to 5 bases and at J to 11 bases, leaving 15 bases not matched to a gene. As DNA, the CDR3 is TGTGCCAGCAGCCCCGGGACAGGGATATCGGATGAGCAGTACTTC. This codes for CASSPGTGISDEQYF.

The chain uses TRBV5-6 and TRBJ2-7; D not certain. CDR1 SGHDT and CDR2 YYEEEE come from the germline V gene. Trimming removed 4 bases from V and 7 bases from J, with 30 bases in between. The CDR3 totals 18 residues. The chain's CDR3 is CASSPNRAPLNMYNEQYF. CDR3 nucleotide sequence: TGTGCCAGCAGCCCCAACCGGGCGCCCCTTAACATGTACAATGAGCAGTACTTC.

V is TRBV4-1 and J is TRBJ1-5; 7 positions agree with TRBD1. Germline lookup yields CDR1 MGHRA and CDR2 YSYEKL. Germline trimming cut 0 bases from V and 0 bases from J; bases unmatched to any gene: 5. The CDR3 is 17 residues long. CDR3 nucleotide sequence: TGCGCCAGCAGCCAAGAGCGAACAGGGGATAGCAATCAGCCCCAGCATTTT. Encoded protein: CASSQERTGDSNQPQHF.

This chain links TRBV5-1 with TRBJ2-1; either TRBD1 or TRBD2 may fit D (6 bases each). Germline-derived CDR1 and CDR2 are SGHRS and YFSETQ. The length of the CDR3 is 16 residues. Trimming took 4 bases from V and 2 from J, leaving 16 bases between them. The CDR3: CASSQQGGKAYNEQFF. The DNA for the CDR3 is TGCGCCAGCAGCCAGCAAGGGGGGAAGGCCTACAATGAGCAGTTCTTC. The variable domain in full, completed from reference TRBV5-1 and TRBJ2-1, reads KAGVTQTPRYLIKTRGQQVTLSCSPISGHRSVSWYQQTPGQGLQFLFEYFSETQRNKGNFPGRFSGRQFSNSRSEMNVSTLELGDSALYLCASSQQGGKAYNEQFFGPGTRLTVL.

This clonotype was seen a few times. The chain carries TRBV9 and TRBJ2-5, with 9 bases identical to TRBD2. The CDR3 loop spans 16 amino acids. CDR1 and CDR2 from the germline V gene are SGDLS and YYNGEE. Trimming removed 3 bases from V and 5 bases from J; junction bases left unmatched: 11. For the CDR3, the DNA is TGTGCCAGCAGCGGGCTAGCGGGGAGCGAGAGGGAGACCCAGTACTTC. Its protein product is CASSGLAGSERETQYF.

The V call is TRBV15, the J call TRBJ1-1; D is undetermined. Germline CDR1 LNHNV, CDR2 YYDKDF (reference sequence). This CDR3 is 13 amino acids long. The germline V and J ends were trimmed by 1 base and 3 bases, with 6 bases remaining between them. CDR3 sequence reads: CATSRGGDTEAFF. DNA for the CDR3: TGTGCCACCAGCAGAGGTGGGGACACTGAAGCTTTCTTT.

The genes are TRBV4-3 and TRBJ2-7, with D hard to call. The CDR3 spans 15 residues. Trimming removed 0 bases from V and 4 bases from J, with 13 bases in between. CDR1 is LGHNA, CDR2 YSLEER, per germline. CDR3 nucleotides: TGCGCCAGCAGCCAAGATCCAGTGGGCCGGTACGAGCAGTACTTC. It encodes CASSQDPVGRYEQYF.

CDR3 coding DNA: TGTGCCAGCAGTCCCAGATGGCAGCCCTATGGCTACACCTTC. Translating it yields CASSPRWQPYGYTF. The chain couples TRBV6-6 to TRBJ1-2; D remains unclear. CDR3 length: 14 amino acids. Germline assignment: CDR1 MNHNY and CDR2 SVGAGI (reference sequence). V was shortened by 5 bases and J by 4 bases, with 14 bases between the two germline ends.

This clonotype was counted between two and nine times. The V gene is TRBV12-3 or TRBV12-4, the J gene TRBJ2-3; TRBD2 matches at 12 bases. J was trimmed by 5 bases and V by 5 bases; bases with no gene match: 5. The CDR3 has 15 amino acids. The CDR3 coding sequence is TGTGCCAGCAGTATCCGGACTAGCGGGGAAGATACGCAGTATTTT. Its protein is CASSIRTSGEDTQYF.

There are a few counts of this clonotype. This chain connects TRBV6-5 to TRBJ2-4; 9 positions agree with TRBD2. The J call could be wrong; TRBJ2-5 is a better fit for the DNA end. CDR1 and CDR2 (germline): MNHEY, SVGAGI. The CDR3 extends over 14 amino acids. The CDR3 nucleotides are TGTGCCAGCAGTATAAGCGGGGGGCCGGAGACCCAGTACTTC. It is translated as CASSISGGPETQYF.

A note on this clonotype: At one end the junction does not follow the germline gene, possibly because of a read error. The chain employs TRBV5-6 and TRBJ2-3, with D perhaps TRBD2 (6 bases). Germline-derived CDR1 and CDR2 are SGHDT and YYEEEE. CDR3 size: 16 residues. The CDR3 DNA reads as TGTGCCAGCGGCTTGCGACCTCCGGGAGTCGCAGATACGCAGTATTTT. Translated, it gives CASGLRPPGVADTQYF. Full variable domain (rest looked up from reference TRBV5-6 and TRBJ2-3): DAGVTQSPTHLIKTRGQQVTLRCSPKSGHDTVSWYQQALGQGPQFIFQYYEEEERQRGNFPDRFSGHQFPNYSSELNVNALLLGDSALYLCASGLRPPGVADTQYFGPGTRLTVL.

This clonotype showed up just a few times. The rearrangement links TRBV20-1 to TRBJ2-7, with TRBD2 matching 8 bases. In germline, CDR1 is DFQATT, CDR2 SNEGSKA (reference sequence). This CDR3 has 15 amino acids. The trim removed 6 bases at V and 3 bases at J, leaving 13 bases unmatched. The CDR3 nucleotides are TGCAGTGCCCAGCTAAGCGGGGGTTTGGTCTACGAGCAGTACTTC. Its translation is CSAQLSGGLVYEQYF.

The V gene is TRBV10-3, the J gene TRBJ2-3, with 9 bases matching TRBD1. The V gene end was trimmed by 1 base and the J gene end by 4 bases; junction bases not matched to a gene: 3. Germline CDR1 ENHRY, CDR2 SYGVKD. The CDR3 loop spans 15 amino acids. CDR3 sequence reads: CAISEFRTGADTQYF. The CDR3 DNA is TGTGCCATCAGTGAGTTCAGGACAGGGGCAGATACGCAGTATTTT.

This clonotype was seen repeatedly, ten times or more. This sequence joins TRBV7-2 and TRBJ2-1; D possibly corresponds to TRBD2 (5 bases). This CDR3 spans 13 amino acids. V dropped 4 bases and J dropped 4 bases, with 8 bases sitting between them. The germline V gene encodes CDR1 SGHTA and CDR2 FQGNSA. In nucleotides, the CDR3 is TGTGCCAGCAGCTCCGGGGTTTACAATGAGCAGTTCTTC. This translates into CASSSGVYNEQFF.

Worth noting for this clonotype: A read error may be the cause here, since a much bigger clone is one base away. The chain recombines TRBV7-2 with TRBJ1-1; TRBD1 is a possible D gene (5 bases). The CDR3 length is 15 residues. Germline lookup yields CDR1 SGHTA and CDR2 FQGNSA. The CDR3 sequence is CAGSPQRGLNTEAFF. CDR3 bases: TGTGCCGGCAGCCCGCAGCGGGGGTTGAACACTGAAGCTTTCTTT.

This clonotype came up many times. This chain joins TRBV7-2 and TRBJ1-2, with unresolved D. V shed 0 bases and J shed 8 bases, with 7 bases lying between them. There are 12 residues in the CDR3. The germline gives CDR1 SGHTA, CDR2 FQGNSA. CDR3 region: CASSLALGGYTF. For the CDR3, the DNA is TGTGCCAGCAGCTTAGCTCTTGGAGGCTACACCTTC.

The rearrangement joins TRBV29-1 to TRBJ2-3; no reliable D call. The CDR3 spans 11 residues. Trimming took off 8 bases at V and 2 bases at J, with 8 bases between the two ends. Germline CDR1 SQVTM, CDR2 ANQGSEA. The DNA for the CDR3 is TGCAGCACCGACAACACAGATACGCAGTATTTT. This gives the protein CSTDNTDTQYF.

This clonotype appeared many times. The chain uses TRBV7-2 and TRBJ2-7; D is perhaps TRBD1 (6 bases). Germline CDR1 and CDR2: SGHTA and FQGNSA. The CDR3 spans 14 residues. V lost 6 bases, J lost 0 bases, and 12 bases lay in between. DNA for the CDR3: TGTGCCAGCAGTTCCACAGGGCGCTCCTACGAGCAGTACTTC. It codes for CASSSTGRSYEQYF.

The chain uses TRBV5-6 and TRBJ2-3; 7 bases are shared with TRBD2. There are 16 residues in the CDR3. Germline CDR1 reads SGHDT; CDR2 reads YYEEEE. The V gene end was trimmed by 3 bases and the J gene end by 4 bases; junction bases not matched to a gene: 11. CDR3 nucleotides: TGTGCCAGCAGCTGGGTGGCGAGCGGGGTGGCAGATACGCAGTATTTT. Translated: CASSWVASGVADTQYF.

J is TRBJ2-3 and V is TRBV12-5, with D hard to call. V lost 2 bases and J lost 4, with 7 bases in between. CDR3 length: 13 amino acids. Looked up from germline, CDR1 is LGHNT and CDR2 is FRNRAP. The CDR3 DNA reads TGTGCTAGTGGTTTGTATGCGGCAGATACGCAGTATTTT. Amino acid sequence: CASGLYAADTQYF. Full variable domain (missing parts from reference TRBV12-5 and TRBJ2-3): DARVTQTPRHKVTEMGQEVTMRCQPILGHNTVFWYRQTMMQGLELLAYFRNRAPLDDSGMPKDRFSAEMPDATLATLKIQPSEPRDSAVYFCASGLYAADTQYFGPGTRLTVL.